What follows describes a single T cell receptor beta chain. Next came a second PCR, run for roughly 6 to 11 cycles, which used a sample-barcoded 5' primer along with a J-beta primer mix. TCRdb reanalysed the 5' RACE reads using MiXCR and keeps one entry per CDR3 protein. The table lists over 1,300,000 distinct CDR3 sequences, 45% to 70% of them singletons. The sample originates from a study of blood T cells in healthy people across ages. Trimming took off 1 base at V and 7 bases at J, with 11 bases between the two ends. CDR1 and CDR2 (germline): SGDLS, YYNGEE. CDR3 length: 13 amino acids. This TCR was recovered from a man younger than 35 in good health. J is TRBJ1-1 and V is TRBV9; unclear D gene. The source material was blood. In DNA, the CDR3 is TGTGCCAGCAGCGTATCTGACGGAGATGAAGCTTTCTTT. Translation gives CASSVSDGDEAFF.